The 20 T cell receptor beta chains below were found in one sample sequenced in a study of CD8 T cells in Susac syndrome. Reverse transcription of roughly 0.5 to 1 ug RNA was performed with random hexamers. MiXCR, applied by TCRdb to the immunoSEQ multiplex PCR reads, yields one record per CDR3 protein. The sample holds tens of thousands of distinct CDR3 sequences, approximately 95% seen once. The sample comprised CD8+ T cells from PBMCs. All receptors come from a human donor with multiple sclerosis.

The V and J genes are TRBV5-1 and TRBJ2-5, with a tentative D call TRBD2 (5 bases). The ends were cut back, 4 bases at V and 0 bases at J, with 13 bases in the middle. The germline CDR1 and CDR2 sequences are SGHRS and YFSETQ. The CDR3 sequence is 15 residues long. The CDR3, as DNA: TGCGCCAGCAGCCCGGACTCGCCGTACCAAGAGACCCAGTACTTC. This encodes CASSPDSPYQETQYF. Based on the CDR3 plus reference TRBV5-1 and TRBJ2-5, the full variable domain is KAGVTQTPRYLIKTRGQQVTLSCSPISGHRSVSWYQQTPGQGLQFLFEYFSETQRNKGNFPGRFSGRQFSNSRSEMNVSTLELGDSALYLCASSPDSPYQETQYFGPGTRLLVL.

The rearrangement joins TRBV12-3 or TRBV12-4 to TRBJ2-1; tentatively, D is TRBD2 (5 bases). Deletions cut 10 bases from V and 7 bases from J, with 23 bases between. This CDR3 has 15 residues. The CDR3 sequence is CATASPSAGQNEQFF. The CDR3 nucleotides are TGTGCCACCGCCTCCCCATCTGCGGGCCAAAATGAGCAGTTCTTC.

This rearrangement joins TRBV7-9 to TRBJ1-5; tentatively, D is TRBD1 (5 bases). Trimming pared 1 base from V and 7 bases from J, leaving 8 bases between. Germline V gives CDR1 SEHNR, CDR2 FQNEAQ (reference sequence). There are 13 residues in the CDR3. The CDR3 sequence is CASSLDRSQPQHF. The CDR3 nucleotides are TGTGCCAGCAGCTTAGACAGGAGCCAGCCCCAGCATTTT.

The V call is TRBV29-1, the J call TRBJ2-7, with 9 bases lining up with TRBD1. Trimming took 5 bases from V and 4 from J; bases not matched to a gene: 6. The CDR3 has 13 amino acids. Germline CDR1 reads SQVTM; CDR2 reads ANQGSEA. As DNA, the CDR3 is TGCAGCGTTCGGACAGGGGATAGGTACGAGCAGTACTTC. Residues: CSVRTGDRYEQYF.

This chain connects TRBV29-1 to TRBJ1-1, with D unresolved. Looked up from germline, CDR1 is SQVTM and CDR2 is ANQGSEA. Trimming took off 3 bases at V and 0 bases at J, with 17 bases between the two ends. The length of the CDR3 is 16 residues. CDR3 coding DNA: TGCAGCGTTGATGTACAGCAGTTGACGATGAACACTGAAGCTTTCTTT. It codes for CSVDVQQLTMNTEAFF.

CDR3 amino acids: CSVPSGRTGELFF. In DNA, the CDR3 is TGCAGCGTACCTAGCGGGAGAACCGGGGAGCTGTTTTTT. The rearrangement uses TRBV29-1 and TRBJ2-2; 10 bases map to TRBD2. V lost 6 bases and J lost 5; bases outside the gene matches: 3. This CDR3 contains 13 residues. Germline lookup yields CDR1 SQVTM and CDR2 ANQGSEA.

This chain uses TRBV9 with TRBJ1-2; D possibly corresponds to TRBD1 (6 bases). Trimming pared 4 bases from V and 4 bases from J, leaving 17 bases between. The CDR3 contains 15 residues. From germline, CDR1 is SGDLS and CDR2 YYNGEE. The CDR3 loop is CASSPLGGPGYGYTF. The CDR3 DNA follows: TGTGCCAGCAGCCCCCTCGGGGGGCCTGGCTATGGCTACACCTTC.

The chain links TRBV11-2 to TRBJ1-2; D not certain. Germline V gene data show CDR1 as SGHAT and CDR2 as FQNNGV. The V end lost 0 bases, the J end lost 4 bases, and 9 bases lay between the germline ends. The CDR3 runs to 14 residues. The DNA of the CDR3 is TGTGCCAGCAGCTTAGACGGAAAGGGCTATGGCTACACCTTC. Amino acids: CASSLDGKGYGYTF.

The J gene is TRBJ1-1, the V gene TRBV27, with D possibly being TRBD1 (5 bases). The V gene's germline CDR1 is MNHEY and CDR2 SMNVEV (reference sequence). The ends were cut back, 3 bases at V and 4 bases at J, with 18 bases in the middle. CDR3 length: 16 residues. CDR3 sequence reads: CASSLTPSGVTTEAFF. The CDR3 region has the DNA TGTGCCAGCAGTTTGACGCCCTCGGGGGTAACCACTGAAGCTTTCTTT.

The V gene is TRBV3-1, the J gene TRBJ2-3; perhaps D is TRBD1 or TRBD2 (5 bases each). Deletions cut 1 base from V and 2 bases from J, with 13 bases between. Germline loops: CDR1 LGHDT, CDR2 YNNKEL (reference sequence). This CDR3 is 16 amino acids long. The CDR3 DNA follows: TGTGCCAGCAGCCAAGTGAGGGGCGAGGTCACAGATACGCAGTATTTT. This sequence encodes CASSQVRGEVTDTQYF.

This clonotype showed up just once. This sequence joins TRBV24-1 and TRBJ2-1, with D tentatively TRBD2 (6 bases). Looked up from germline, CDR1 is KGHDR and CDR2 is SFDVKD. V lost 10 bases and J lost 8, with 23 bases in between. The CDR3 covers 15 residues. The CDR3: CATSPGAAHRDEQFF. The CDR3 DNA reads as TGTGCCACTTCTCCGGGAGCGGCCCATAGGGATGAGCAGTTCTTC.

CDR3 in amino acids: CASSQEREDPSYEQYF. In DNA form, the CDR3 reads TGTGCCAGCAGCCAAGAAAGAGAGGACCCCTCCTACGAGCAGTACTTC. J is TRBJ2-7 and V is TRBV14; D unclear. CDR3 size: 16 residues. Deletions cut 0 bases from V and 0 bases from J, with 12 bases between. The germline gives CDR1 SGHDN, CDR2 FVKESK.

This sequence joins TRBV6-1 and TRBJ1-5; perhaps TRBD1 as D (5 bases). Trimming cost V 3 bases and J 5 bases, with 14 bases left between them. CDR3 length equals 15 residues. CDR1 is MNHNS, CDR2 SASEGT, per germline. Here the CDR3 reads CASSESARVDQPQHF. CDR3 in DNA: TGTGCCAGCAGTGAGTCGGCCAGGGTTGATCAGCCCCAGCATTTT.

As to this clonotype: At one boundary the junction diverges from the germline segment, which might be a read error. The rearrangement links TRBV6-1 to TRBJ1-1, with D perhaps matching TRBD1 (5 bases). Germline values: CDR1 MNHNS, CDR2 SASEGT. CDR3 length: 16 residues. CDR3 region: CASSDLETVRNAEAFF. The CDR3 DNA follows: TGTGCCAGCAGTGACTTAGAGACAGTCAGGAACGCTGAAGCTTTCTTT.

The chain carries TRBV11-2 and TRBJ2-4; a weak D match, TRBD1 (6 bases). The germline V gene encodes CDR1 SGHAT and CDR2 FQNNGV. V dropped 3 bases and J dropped 8 bases, with 14 bases sitting between them. This CDR3 comprises 14 residues. Written as DNA, the CDR3 is TGTGCCAGCAGCTTGGGGGCAGGAATGTACATTCAGTACTTC. Protein product: CASSLGAGMYIQYF. The full variable domain, its missing parts supplied by reference TRBV11-2 and TRBJ2-4, is EAGVAQSPRYKIIEKRQSVAFWCNPISGHATLYWYQQILGQGPKLLIQFQNNGVVDDSQLPKDRFSAERLKGVDSTLKIQPAKLEDSAVYLCASSLGAGMYIQYFGAGTRLSVL.

The chain recombines TRBV12-3 or TRBV12-4 with TRBJ2-1; the D is unclear. The V end was cut by 3 bases, the J end by 9 bases, with 12 bases between. There are 13 residues in the CDR3. Here the CDR3 reads CASSFSYDAEQFF. CDR3 coding DNA: TGTGCCAGCAGTTTTTCGTACGACGCTGAGCAGTTCTTC.

This clonotype appeared a few times. The chain links TRBV7-2 to TRBJ2-7; D is uncertain. The germline gives CDR1 SGHTA, CDR2 FQGNSA. Trimming stripped 5 bases from V and 4 bases from J, with 6 bases between. CDR3 length: 11 amino acids. CDR3 region: CASSVSYEQYF. The DNA for the CDR3 is TGTGCCAGCAGCGTGTCGTACGAGCAGTACTTC.

J is TRBJ2-6 and V is TRBV2, with D unresolved. CDR1 is SNHLY, CDR2 FYNNEI, per germline. CDR3 size: 14 residues. With 4 bases removed from V and 0 bases from J, the gap between germline ends came to 4 bases. CDR3 sequence (DNA): TGTGCCAGCAGTGGGGGCTCTGGGGCCAACGTCCTGACTTTC. It yields the protein CASSGGSGANVLTF.

The chain carries TRBV6-2 or TRBV6-3 and TRBJ2-2, with a weak D call TRBD1 (5 bases). The CDR3 has 17 residues. Trimming shortened V by 6 bases and J by 4 bases, and 21 bases separated the two germline ends. Germline-derived CDR1 and CDR2 are MNHEY and SVGEGT. CDR3 DNA: TGTGCCAGCAGAGAGCAGGGTAACTACCTGGGCACCGGGGAGCTGTTTTTT. Protein product: CASREQGNYLGTGELFF.

The rearrangement uses TRBV24-1 and TRBJ2-1, with TRBD2 matching over 9 bases. CDR1 and CDR2 (germline): KGHDR, SFDVKD. This CDR3 contains 15 residues. Unmatched junction bases numbered 1, after V lost 0 bases and J lost 5 bases. The CDR3 protein is CATSDLAGGDNEQFF. The CDR3 bases are TGTGCCACCAGTGATTTGGCGGGAGGGGACAATGAGCAGTTCTTC.